These T cell receptor beta chains were read from a single sample in a study of post-analysis software for immune sequencing data. Each CDR3 protein is one row after TCRdb ran MiXCR on the PCR reads. The sample contains approximately 440,000 distinct CDR3 sequences, around 40% of which appear only once. Sequences were obtained from blood. The receptor set was obtained from a girl aged 10 to 17 with multiple sclerosis. Each CDR3 is given with its conserved first and last residue. Fields, in order: D gene, clone size, J gene, V gene, CDR3 protein, CDR3 DNA. A D gene is named only where the DNA matches it firmly. The size entry is marked missing in some rows and otherwise reads once, few, many or a size class.

D: NA; size: many; J: TRBJ2-1; V: TRBV10-3; CDR3: CAISPQRASPYNEQFF; DNA: TGTGCCATCAGTCCCCAGCGGGCCTCCCCGTACAATGAGCAGTTCTTC
D: NA; size: NA; J: TRBJ2-1; V: TRBV4-3; CDR3: CASSQEGAGVPYNEQFF; DNA: TGCGCCAGCAGCCAAGAGGGGGCGGGAGTGCCCTACAATGAGCAGTTCTTC
D: TRBD2; size: NA; J: TRBJ2-1; V: TRBV29-1; CDR3: CSLVLAGTNEQFF; DNA: TGCAGCTTGGTGTTAGCGGGAACGAATGAGCAGTTCTTC
D: TRBD1; size: few; J: TRBJ2-1; V: TRBV15; CDR3: CATSSRTGAYNEQFF; DNA: TGTGCCACCAGCAGTCGGACAGGGGCCTACAATGAGCAGTTCTTC
D: NA; size: NA; J: TRBJ2-2; V: TRBV29-1; CDR3: CSVALTAGPNTGELFF; DNA: TGCAGCGTTGCCCTGACGGCGGGACCTAACACCGGGGAGCTGTTTTTT
D: NA; size: few; J: TRBJ2-5; V: TRBV4-2; CDR3: CASSQEQEIETQYF; DNA: TGTGCCAGCAGCCAAGAGCAAGAAATAGAGACCCAGTACTTC
D: TRBD2; size: few; J: TRBJ2-4; V: TRBV10-2; CDR3: CASSESASGDKNIQYF; DNA: TGCGCCAGCAGTGAGTCGGCTAGCGGGGACAAAAACATTCAGTACTTC
D: NA; size: NA; J: TRBJ1-2; V: TRBV7-2; CDR3: CASSLAGMGTSNYGYTF; DNA: TGTGCCAGCAGCTTAGCGGGGATGGGCACCTCTAACTATGGCTACACCTTC
D: NA; size: NA; J: TRBJ2-7; V: TRBV6-5; CDR3: CASSPRSGSSYNEQYF; DNA: TGTGCCAGCAGCCCCCGGAGCGGGTCCTCCTACAATGAGCAGTACTTC
D: NA; size: NA; J: TRBJ1-5; V: TRBV5-1; CDR3: CASSFDGQPNQPQHF; DNA: TGCGCCAGCAGCTTCGATGGACAGCCCAATCAGCCCCAGCATTTT
D: TRBD2; size: NA; J: TRBJ2-7; V: TRBV14; CDR3: CASSPGLAGGLYEQYF; DNA: TGTGCCAGCAGCCCAGGACTAGCGGGAGGGCTCTACGAGCAGTACTTC
D: TRBD1; size: NA; J: TRBJ2-7; V: TRBV4-1; CDR3: CASSHGQGLAYEQYF; DNA: TGCGCCAGCAGCCATGGACAGGGGCTGGCCTACGAGCAGTACTTC
D: TRBD2; size: NA; J: TRBJ2-5; V: TRBV20-1; CDR3: CSASHPTSGSETQYF; DNA: TGCAGTGCTAGTCACCCTACTAGCGGGAGTGAGACCCAGTACTTC
D: TRBD1; size: NA; J: TRBJ1-5; V: TRBV2; CDR3: CASRGDRAKPQHF; DNA: TGTGCCAGCAGGGGGGACAGGGCTAAGCCCCAGCATTTT
D: NA; size: few; J: TRBJ1-1; V: TRBV29-1; CDR3: CSVVRVNTEAFF; DNA: TGCAGCGTCGTGAGGGTGAACACTGAAGCTTTCTTT
D: TRBD2; size: NA; J: TRBJ2-7; V: TRBV12-3/TRBV12-4; CDR3: CASSTGLAGEYEQYF; DNA: TGTGCCAGCAGTACCGGACTAGCGGGAGAGTACGAGCAGTACTTC
D: NA; size: NA; J: TRBJ2-3; V: TRBV29-1; CDR3: CSVDGGGIRTDTQYF; DNA: TGCAGCGTAGATGGAGGGGGAATTCGCACAGATACGCAGTATTTT
D: TRBD2; size: NA; J: TRBJ2-1; V: TRBV9; CDR3: CASSVPSGTTYNEQFF; DNA: TGTGCCAGCAGCGTACCCAGTGGGACTACCTACAATGAGCAGTTCTTC
D: NA; size: NA; J: TRBJ2-1; V: TRBV28; CDR3: CASSTPQGWSNEQFF; DNA: TGTGCCAGCAGCACCCCGCAGGGGTGGAGTAATGAGCAGTTCTTC
D: TRBD1; size: few; J: TRBJ2-1; V: TRBV7-2; CDR3: CASSGDRGFDEQFF; DNA: TGTGCCAGCAGCGGGGACAGGGGGTTCGATGAGCAGTTCTTC
D: NA; size: NA; J: TRBJ2-1; V: TRBV20-1; CDR3: CSETGSRGTTDEQFF; DNA: TGCAGTGAAACCGGATCCCGAGGGACAACGGATGAGCAGTTCTTC
D: NA; size: NA; J: TRBJ2-7; V: TRBV5-1; CDR3: CASSFVTAPPKSMNYEQYF; DNA: TGCGCCAGCAGCTTCGTGACAGCGCCGCCAAAATCCATGAACTACGAGCAGTACTTC
D: NA; size: NA; J: TRBJ2-6; V: TRBV24-1; CDR3: CATSVGPSGTNVLTF; DNA: TGTGCCACCAGTGTGGGGCCCTCTGGGACCAACGTCCTGACTTTC
D: TRBD2; size: NA; J: TRBJ2-4; V: TRBV27; CDR3: CASSPLAGGPEQYF; DNA: TGTGCCAGCAGCCCACTAGCGGGAGGGCCTGAGCAGTACTTC
D: TRBD1; size: NA; J: TRBJ1-2; V: TRBV27; CDR3: CASSSDEKGAVGYTF; DNA: TGTGCCAGCAGTTCTGATGAGAAGGGGGCGGTCGGCTACACCTTC
D: TRBD2; size: NA; J: TRBJ2-3; V: TRBV12-3/TRBV12-4; CDR3: CASSSSGTSGTDTQYF; DNA: TGTGCCAGCAGTTCCTCCGGGACTAGCGGCACAGATACGCAGTATTTT
D: NA; size: NA; J: TRBJ2-3; V: TRBV6-4; CDR3: CASSDSANGADTQYF; DNA: TGTGCCAGCAGTGACAGCGCCAACGGGGCAGATACGCAGTATTTT
D: NA; size: few; J: TRBJ2-7; V: TRBV4-1; CDR3: CASSQGQGFYEQYF; DNA: TGCGCCAGCAGCCAAGGCCAGGGTTTCTACGAGCAGTACTTC
D: NA; size: NA; J: TRBJ1-5; V: TRBV5-1; CDR3: CASSLSGNSNQPQHF; DNA: TGCGCCAGCAGCTTGTCAGGGAATAGCAATCAGCCCCAGCATTTT
D: NA; size: few; J: TRBJ1-2; V: TRBV7-9; CDR3: CASSLATGSGYGYTF; DNA: TGTGCCAGCAGCTTAGCAACAGGGTCGGGCTATGGCTACACCTTC
D: TRBD2; size: NA; J: TRBJ2-3; V: TRBV4-2; CDR3: CASSQDWSASGRVTDTQYF; DNA: TGTGCCAGCAGTCAAGATTGGTCTGCTAGCGGGAGGGTCACAGATACGCAGTATTTT
D: TRBD2; size: NA; J: TRBJ2-1; V: TRBV4-3; CDR3: CASSPSSGVTYNEQFF; DNA: TGCGCCAGCAGCCCTTCGAGCGGGGTTACCTACAATGAGCAGTTCTTC
D: NA; size: NA; J: TRBJ1-1; V: TRBV6-1; CDR3: CASSENGGTAEAFF; DNA: TGTGCCAGCAGTGAAAACGGAGGCACGGCTGAAGCTTTCTTT
D: NA; size: few; J: TRBJ2-2; V: TRBV20-1; CDR3: CSARAQTLNTGELFF; DNA: TGCAGTGCTAGAGCCCAGACACTAAACACCGGGGAGCTGTTTTTT
D: TRBD1; size: NA; J: TRBJ1-5; V: TRBV4-2; CDR3: CASSQDLGQGKPQHF; DNA: TGTGCCAGCAGCCAAGATTTGGGACAGGGTAAGCCCCAGCATTTT
D: TRBD1; size: NA; J: TRBJ1-6; V: TRBV20-1; CDR3: CSAKTGGSGDSPLHF; DNA: TGCAGTGCCAAGACAGGGGGCTCGGGGGATTCACCCCTCCACTTT
D: TRBD2; size: NA; J: TRBJ2-1; V: TRBV6-5; CDR3: CASSLLAGAGNEQFF; DNA: TGTGCCAGCAGCCTACTAGCGGGAGCAGGCAATGAGCAGTTCTTC
D: TRBD2; size: few; J: TRBJ2-7; V: TRBV20-1; CDR3: CSASGGLAESSYEQYF; DNA: TGCAGTGCTAGCGGGGGACTAGCGGAAAGCTCCTACGAGCAGTACTTC
D: NA; size: NA; J: TRBJ1-1; V: TRBV10-3; CDR3: CAISESVGLRGTEAFF; DNA: TGTGCCATCAGTGAGTCGGTGGGTTTGCGGGGCACTGAAGCTTTCTTT
D: TRBD1; size: NA; J: TRBJ2-7; V: TRBV5-1; CDR3: CASREAGGENEQYF; DNA: TGCGCCAGCAGGGAGGCAGGGGGCGAGAACGAGCAGTACTTC
D: TRBD1; size: few; J: TRBJ1-2; V: TRBV10-3; CDR3: CAITGTGGTYGYTF; DNA: TGTGCCATCACGGGGACAGGGGGGACCTATGGCTACACCTTC
D: NA; size: NA; J: TRBJ2-5; V: TRBV9; CDR3: CASSVDFGETQYF; DNA: TGTGCCAGCAGCGTAGATTTTGGGGAGACCCAGTACTTC
D: TRBD1; size: NA; J: TRBJ1-2; V: TRBV27; CDR3: CASSSGQTFYGYTF; DNA: TGTGCCAGCAGTTCGGGACAGACCTTCTATGGCTACACCTTC
D: NA; size: NA; J: TRBJ2-7; V: TRBV20-1; CDR3: CSATGTAFYEQYF; DNA: TGCAGTGCTACTGGGACGGCTTTCTACGAGCAGTACTTC
D: NA; size: once; J: TRBJ1-2; V: TRBV21-1; CDR3: CASSGTGARNYGYTF; DNA: TGTGCCAGCAGCGGGACAGGGGCTCGGAACTATGGCTACACCTTC
D: NA; size: many; J: TRBJ2-1; V: TRBV21-1; CDR3: CASSSRAGGTSYNEQFF; DNA: TGTGCCAGCAGCAGTAGAGCGGGAGGAACTTCCTACAATGAGCAGTTCTTC
D: NA; size: NA; J: TRBJ2-5; V: TRBV7-9; CDR3: CASSPTSPPKQETQYF; DNA: TGTGCCAGCAGCCCAACTTCGCCACCCAAACAAGAGACCCAGTACTTC